The 4 T cell receptor beta chains presented below share a single source sample, sequenced in a study of beta chain features in type 1 diabetes. The entirety of the isolated RNA underwent reverse transcription, so expressed TCRB transcripts were sequenced. TCRdb's table, derived via immunoSEQ multiplex PCR, lists solely in-frame clones and lacks some. The table shows fewer than 250,000 clones, with around 14% occurring only once. Material: naive CD4+ T cells from blood. The receptors were gathered from a woman between 40 and 55 years old in good health.

This rearrangement joins TRBV11-2 to TRBJ2-1; 11 bases fit TRBD2. This CDR3 contains 18 residues. CDR1 SGHAT and CDR2 FQNNGV come from the germline V gene. V was clipped by 2 bases and J by 6 bases; unmatched bases: 12. CDR3 amino acids: CASSLFVSGGALVNEQFF. DNA of the CDR3: TGTGCCAGCAGCTTATTTGTTAGCGGGGGGGCGTTGGTCAATGAGCAGTTCTTC.

This chain connects TRBV18 to TRBJ1-6; 11 nucleotides agree with TRBD1. The V gene's germline CDR1 is KGHSH and CDR2 LQKENI. The ends lost 2 bases at V and 6 bases at J; junction bases unmatched: 3. This CDR3 region has 16 residues. CDR3 nucleotides: TGTGCCAGCTCACCAGGGGGACAGGGGGTTAATTCACCCCTCCACTTT. Its translation: CASSPGGQGVNSPLHF.

The table lists this clone with many counts. The V call is TRBV29-1, the J call TRBJ1-2, with a weak D call TRBD1 (5 bases). This CDR3 has 13 amino acids. Trimming took off 4 bases at V and 0 bases at J, with 9 bases between the two ends. Per germline, CDR1 SQVTM and CDR2 ANQGSEA. The CDR3 sequence is CSVAYRTNYGYTF. DNA for the CDR3: TGCAGCGTTGCATACAGGACTAACTATGGCTACACCTTC.

V and J are TRBV19 and TRBJ2-2; 9 bases are shared with TRBD1. This CDR3 region has 18 residues. The germline gives CDR1 LNHDA, CDR2 SQIVND (reference sequence). Trimming at V came to 3 bases and at J to 2 bases, leaving 10 bases not matched to a gene. This CDR3 reads CASSIKRTGVENTGELFF. For the CDR3, the DNA is TGTGCCAGTAGTATTAAACGGACAGGGGTCGAAAACACCGGGGAGCTGTTTTTT. The full variable domain, with the rest looked up from reference TRBV19 and TRBJ2-2, is DGGITQSPKYLFRKEGQNVTLSCEQNLNHDAMYWYRQDPGQGLRLIYYSQIVNDFQKGDIAEGYSVSREKKESFPLTVTSAQKNPTAFYLCASSIKRTGVENTGELFFGEGSRLTVL.